A single sample is the source of the 18 T cell receptor beta chains below, sequenced in a study of T cell responses to AZD1222 COVID-19 vaccine. TCRdb's copy holds only in-frame clones and misses some; the assay was immunoSEQ multiplex PCR. The sample includes about 160,000 clones, around 92% of them seen just once. Sequenced material: peripheral blood, taken on day 0 of MenACWY control vaccination. The receptors derive from an adult in good health.

The rearrangement links TRBV23-1 to TRBJ1-5; D is unresolved. TRBV23-1 carries the ORF label, with uncertain function. V was cut by 3 bases and J by 7 bases, with 7 bases left in between. This CDR3 has 12 amino acids. The CDR3 bases are TGCGCCAGCAGTCATTACCCCCAGCCCCAGCATTTT. Its translation: CASSHYPQPQHF.

In DNA form, the CDR3 reads TGTGCCAGCAGCCCCCCCGGGCTAGCGGGAGTCTACGAGCAGTACTTC. Its protein product is CASSPPGLAGVYEQYF. This rearrangement joins TRBV7-2 to TRBJ2-7; 10 bases map to TRBD2. This CDR3 is built from 16 residues. Germline V gene lookup returns CDR1 SGHTA and CDR2 FQGNSA. J gave up 3 bases and V 5 bases, and 10 bases lay outside the gene matches.

V gene TRBV19 combines with J gene TRBJ1-3; D remains ambiguous. The germline V and J ends were trimmed by 3 bases and 2 bases, with 11 bases remaining between them. The CDR3 is 15 amino acids. Germline CDR1 is LNHDA and CDR2 is SQIVND (reference sequence). The CDR3: CASSIPQWPGNTIYF. The CDR3 region has the DNA TGTGCCAGTAGTATTCCCCAGTGGCCTGGAAACACCATATATTTT. Looking up the rest from reference TRBV19 and TRBJ1-3 gives the full variable domain: DGGITQSPKYLFRKEGQNVTLSCEQNLNHDAMYWYRQDPGQGLRLIYYSQIVNDFQKGDIAEGYSVSREKKESFPLTVTSAQKNPTAFYLCASSIPQWPGNTIYFGEGSWLTVV.

This chain uses TRBV6-1 with TRBJ1-4; TRBD1 aligns across 11 bases. Trimming removed 0 bases from V and 8 bases from J; junction bases left unmatched: 8. This CDR3 has 17 residues. Germline V gives CDR1 MNHNS, CDR2 SASEGT. CDR3 protein: CASSEALRTGGREKLFF. The CDR3 DNA follows: TGTGCCAGCAGTGAAGCCCTTAGGACAGGGGGCAGGGAAAAACTGTTTTTT.

The CDR3 coding sequence is TGTGCCAGCAGTACCGCTAGCGGGAGCAGTGACGAGCAGTACTTC. This gives the protein CASSTASGSSDEQYF. The chain recombines TRBV6-2 or TRBV6-3 with TRBJ2-7; 10 bases are a match to TRBD2. Germline V gives CDR1 MNHEY, CDR2 SVGEGT. Trimming took 5 bases from V and 5 from J; bases not matched to a gene: 9. CDR3 length equals 15 residues.

The chain couples TRBV10-3 to TRBJ2-3; no firm D call. V dropped 6 bases and J dropped 6 bases, with 16 bases sitting between them. Germline-derived CDR1 and CDR2 are ENHRY and SYGVKD. The CDR3 extends over 14 amino acids. The CDR3 DNA sequence: TGTGCCATCAGCGAGGAGCGCCATCCCGATACGCAGTATTTT. It is translated as CAISEERHPDTQYF.

The chain recombines TRBV11-3 with TRBJ2-1; 10 bases agree with TRBD2. Unmatched junction bases numbered 18, after V lost 3 bases and J lost 10 bases. Per the germline V gene, CDR1 is SGHNT and CDR2 is YENEEA. The CDR3 extends over 18 amino acids. CDR3 loop: CASSLGAVLAGPAEEQFF. The CDR3 nucleotides read TGTGCCAGCAGCTTGGGGGCCGTACTAGCGGGGCCGGCAGAAGAGCAGTTCTTC.

The J gene is TRBJ2-3, the V gene TRBV9, with 12 bases aligning to TRBD2. The CDR3 is 15 residues long. V gave up 4 bases and J gave up 6 bases; unmatched junction bases: 6. Germline lookup yields CDR1 SGDLS and CDR2 YYNGEE. DNA for the CDR3: TGTGCCAGCAGCCCAGATCTAGCGGGAGGGGATACGCAGTATTTT. Translating it yields CASSPDLAGGDTQYF. The variable domain in full, with the rest retrieved from reference TRBV9 and TRBJ2-3, is DSGVTQTPKHLITATGQRVTLRCSPRSGDLSVYWYQQSLDQGLQFLIQYYNGEERAKGNILERFSAQQFPDLHSELNLSSLELGDSALYFCASSPDLAGGDTQYFGPGTRLTVL.

The chain recombines TRBV13 with TRBJ2-1; 14 bases are shared with TRBD2. CDR1 PRHDT and CDR2 FYEKMQ come from the germline V gene (reference sequence). With V trimmed by 6 bases and J by 0 bases, 7 bases remained unmatched. The CDR3 sequence is 18 residues long. The CDR3 region has the DNA TGTGCCAGCAGAAGACTAGCGGGAGGGCCAATCTCCTACAATGAGCAGTTCTTC. This gives the protein CASRRLAGGPISYNEQFF.

The chain couples TRBV7-9 to TRBJ1-2, with D possibly matching TRBD1 (6 bases). Trimming took 1 base from V and 6 from J, leaving 12 bases between them. CDR3 length: 14 residues. CDR1 is SEHNR, CDR2 FQNEAQ, per germline (reference sequence). The CDR3 loop is CASSLDRASHGYTF. The CDR3 DNA reads as TGTGCCAGCAGCTTAGACAGGGCTTCCCATGGCTACACCTTC.

In its sample, this clone was seen a few times. This chain joins TRBV2 and TRBJ1-4, with D uncertain. CDR1 is SNHLY and CDR2 is FYNNEI in the germline V gene. V was trimmed by 6 bases and J by 4 bases, leaving 6 bases between them. The length of the CDR3 is 12 residues. The CDR3 DNA follows: TGTGCCAGCAGAGGAGTTAATGAAAAACTGTTTTTT. Residues: CASRGVNEKLFF. Filled out from reference TRBV2 and TRBJ1-4, the complete variable domain reads EPEVTQTPSHQVTQMGQEVILRCVPISNHLYFYWYRQILGQKVEFLVSFYNNEISEKSEIFDDQFSVERPDGSNFTLKIRSTKLEDSAMYFCASRGVNEKLFFGSGTQLSVL.

This rearrangement joins TRBV30 to TRBJ1-2; TRBD1 matches at 8 bases. Germline assignment: CDR1 GTSNPN and CDR2 SVGIG (reference sequence). J lost 8 bases, V lost 1 base, and 6 bases had no gene match. CDR3 size: 13 residues. CDR3 DNA: TGTGCCTGGAGTGCTCAGGGGGCGGGGGGCTACACCTTC. Translation: CAWSAQGAGGYTF.

This chain connects TRBV24-1 to TRBJ1-2; 7 bases match TRBD1. This CDR3 region has 13 residues. V shed 4 bases, J shed 8 bases, and the junction held 6 bases outside the gene matches. The germline V gene has CDR1 KGHDR and CDR2 SFDVKD. The CDR3 is CATSDTDRPGYTF. CDR3 in DNA: TGTGCCACCAGTGACACGGACAGGCCGGGCTACACCTTC.

The rearrangement joins TRBV28 to TRBJ1-1; D call uncertain. The CDR3 contains 14 residues. V lost 5 bases and J 5 bases, leaving 15 bases between the germline ends. Germline lookup yields CDR1 MDHEN and CDR2 SYDVKM. The CDR3 sequence is CASSISGVRTEAFF. The CDR3 DNA reads TGTGCCAGCAGTATATCCGGGGTTAGGACTGAAGCTTTCTTT.

The chain links TRBV5-1 to TRBJ2-7, with 9 bases that match TRBD1. With V trimmed by 4 bases and J by 4 bases, 6 bases remained unmatched. Germline V gives CDR1 SGHRS, CDR2 YFSETQ. This CDR3 comprises 14 residues. CDR3: CASSPGQGGYEQYF. The CDR3 DNA reads as TGCGCCAGCAGCCCGGGACAGGGTGGGTACGAGCAGTACTTC.

The chain's CDR3 is CASSWEDRNTEAFF. The CDR3 bases are TGTGCCAGCAGCTGGGAGGACAGGAACACTGAAGCTTTCTTT. The genes are TRBV11-2 and TRBJ1-1; maybe TRBD1 (6 bases). In germline, CDR1 is SGHAT, CDR2 FQNNGV. V was shortened by 4 bases and J by 1 base, with 10 bases between the two germline ends. CDR3 length equals 14 residues.

This chain joins TRBV5-1 and TRBJ2-7; D uncertain. This CDR3 has 14 residues. The V end was cut by 0 bases, the J end by 5 bases, with 12 bases between. Germline V gives CDR1 SGHRS, CDR2 YFSETQ. CDR3 amino acids: CASSLVASNHEQYF. DNA of the CDR3: TGCGCCAGCAGCTTGGTTGCTAGTAACCACGAGCAGTACTTC.

This clone was observed once. The chain combines TRBV2 with TRBJ2-2; no definite D call. The CDR3 runs to 14 residues. The V end was cut by 6 bases, the J end by 0 bases, with 8 bases between. Germline-derived CDR1 and CDR2 are SNHLY and FYNNEI. CDR3 loop: CASRERANTGELFF. The CDR3 coding sequence is TGTGCCAGCAGGGAGAGAGCGAACACCGGGGAGCTGTTTTTT.